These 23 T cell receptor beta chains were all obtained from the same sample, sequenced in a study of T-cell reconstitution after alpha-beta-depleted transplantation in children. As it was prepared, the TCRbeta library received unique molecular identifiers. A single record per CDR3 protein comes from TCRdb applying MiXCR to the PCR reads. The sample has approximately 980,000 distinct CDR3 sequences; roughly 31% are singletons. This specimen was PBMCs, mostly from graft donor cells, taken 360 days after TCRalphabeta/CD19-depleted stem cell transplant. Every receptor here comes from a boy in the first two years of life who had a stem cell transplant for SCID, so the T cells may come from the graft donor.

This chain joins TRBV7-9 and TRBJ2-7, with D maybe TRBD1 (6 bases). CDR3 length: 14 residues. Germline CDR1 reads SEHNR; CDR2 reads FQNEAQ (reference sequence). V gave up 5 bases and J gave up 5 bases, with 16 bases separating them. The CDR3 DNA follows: TGTGCCAGCAGCCCACGGACAGAGGGGAACGAGCAGTACTTC. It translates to CASSPRTEGNEQYF. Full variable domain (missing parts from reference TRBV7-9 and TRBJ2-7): DTGVSQNPRHKITKRGQNVTFRCDPISEHNRLYWYRQTLGQGPEFLTYFQNEAQLEKSRLLSDRFSAERPKGSFSTLEIQRTEQGDSAMYLCASSPRTEGNEQYFGPGTRLTVT.

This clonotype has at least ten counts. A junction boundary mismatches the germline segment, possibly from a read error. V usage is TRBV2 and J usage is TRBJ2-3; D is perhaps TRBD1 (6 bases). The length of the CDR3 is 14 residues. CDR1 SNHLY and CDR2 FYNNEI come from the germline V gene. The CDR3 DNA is TGCGCCAGCAGCAGGCAGGGGAGCACAGATACGCAGTATTTT. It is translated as CASSRQGSTDTQYF. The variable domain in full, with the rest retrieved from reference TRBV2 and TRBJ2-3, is EPEVTQTPSHQVTQMGQEVILRCVPISNHLYFYWYRQILGQKVEFLVSFYNNEISEKSEIFDDQFSVERPDGSNFTLKIRSTKLEDSAMYFCASSRQGSTDTQYFGPGTRLTVL.

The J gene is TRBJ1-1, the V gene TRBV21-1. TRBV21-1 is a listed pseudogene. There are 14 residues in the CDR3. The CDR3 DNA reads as TGTGCCAGCAGCCTTAGGTGCCCGAACACTGAAGCTTTCTTT. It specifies CASSLRCPNTEAFF.

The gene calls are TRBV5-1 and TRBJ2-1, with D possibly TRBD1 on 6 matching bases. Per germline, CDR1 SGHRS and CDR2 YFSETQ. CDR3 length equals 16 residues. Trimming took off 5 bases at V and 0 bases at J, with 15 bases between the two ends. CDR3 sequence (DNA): TGCGCCAGCAGAACTTCCAGGGGCTACTCCTACAATGAGCAGTTCTTC. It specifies CASRTSRGYSYNEQFF.

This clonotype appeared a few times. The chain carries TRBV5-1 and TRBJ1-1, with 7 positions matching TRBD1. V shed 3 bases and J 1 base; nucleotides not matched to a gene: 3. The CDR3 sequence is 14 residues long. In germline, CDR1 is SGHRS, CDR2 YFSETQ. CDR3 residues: CASSWYRGNTEAFF. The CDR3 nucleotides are TGCGCCAGCAGCTGGTACAGGGGGAACACTGAAGCTTTCTTT. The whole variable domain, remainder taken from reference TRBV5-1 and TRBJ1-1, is KAGVTQTPRYLIKTRGQQVTLSCSPISGHRSVSWYQQTPGQGLQFLFEYFSETQRNKGNFPGRFSGRQFSNSRSEMNVSTLELGDSALYLCASSWYRGNTEAFFGQGTRLTVV.

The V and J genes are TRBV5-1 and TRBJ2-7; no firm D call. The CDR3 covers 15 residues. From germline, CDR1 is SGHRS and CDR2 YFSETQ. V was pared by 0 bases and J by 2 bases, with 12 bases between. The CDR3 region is CASSLGDVPAYEQYF. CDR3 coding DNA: TGCGCCAGCAGCTTGGGGGATGTCCCAGCCTACGAGCAGTACTTC.

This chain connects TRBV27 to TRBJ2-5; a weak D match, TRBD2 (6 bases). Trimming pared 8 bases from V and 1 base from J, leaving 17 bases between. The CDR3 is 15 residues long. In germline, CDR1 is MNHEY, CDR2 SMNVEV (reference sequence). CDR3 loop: CASQQGLGTQETQYF. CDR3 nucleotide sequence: TGTGCCAGCCAGCAGGGACTGGGGACCCAAGAGACCCAGTACTTC.

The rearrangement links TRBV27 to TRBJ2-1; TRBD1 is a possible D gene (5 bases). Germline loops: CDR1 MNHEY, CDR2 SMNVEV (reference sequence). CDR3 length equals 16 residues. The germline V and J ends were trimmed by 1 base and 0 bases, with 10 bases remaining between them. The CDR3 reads CASSLYRRRSYNEQFF. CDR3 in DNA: TGTGCCAGCAGTTTATACAGGCGTCGCTCCTACAATGAGCAGTTCTTC.

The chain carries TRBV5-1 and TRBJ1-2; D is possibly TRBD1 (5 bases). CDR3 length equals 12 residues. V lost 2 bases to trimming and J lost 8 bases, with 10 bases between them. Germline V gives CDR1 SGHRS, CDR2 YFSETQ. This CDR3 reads CASSFPGNGYTF. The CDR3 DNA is TGCGCCAGCAGCTTCCCAGGGAACGGCTACACCTTC.

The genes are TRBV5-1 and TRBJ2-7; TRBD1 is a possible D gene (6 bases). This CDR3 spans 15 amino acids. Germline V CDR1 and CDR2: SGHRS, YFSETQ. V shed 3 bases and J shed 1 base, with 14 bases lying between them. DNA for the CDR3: TGCGCCAGCAGCTGGGGAGCAGGGGTGTCCTACGAGCAGTACTTC. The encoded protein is CASSWGAGVSYEQYF. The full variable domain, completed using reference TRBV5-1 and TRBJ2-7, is KAGVTQTPRYLIKTRGQQVTLSCSPISGHRSVSWYQQTPGQGLQFLFEYFSETQRNKGNFPGRFSGRQFSNSRSEMNVSTLELGDSALYLCASSWGAGVSYEQYFGPGTRLTVT.

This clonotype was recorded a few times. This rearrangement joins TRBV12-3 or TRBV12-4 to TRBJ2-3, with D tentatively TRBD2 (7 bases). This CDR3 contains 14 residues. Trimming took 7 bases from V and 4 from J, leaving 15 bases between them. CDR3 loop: CASTNRGGPDTQYF. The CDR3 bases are TGTGCCAGCACCAATAGGGGGGGCCCAGATACGCAGTATTTT.

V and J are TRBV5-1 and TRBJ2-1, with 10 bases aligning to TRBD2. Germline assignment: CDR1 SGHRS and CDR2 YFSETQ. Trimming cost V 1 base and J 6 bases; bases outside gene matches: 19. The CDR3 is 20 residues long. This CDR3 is CASSLLFVPSGGQKPNEQFF. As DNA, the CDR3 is TGCGCCAGCAGCTTGTTGTTTGTGCCTAGCGGGGGCCAGAAACCCAATGAGCAGTTCTTC.

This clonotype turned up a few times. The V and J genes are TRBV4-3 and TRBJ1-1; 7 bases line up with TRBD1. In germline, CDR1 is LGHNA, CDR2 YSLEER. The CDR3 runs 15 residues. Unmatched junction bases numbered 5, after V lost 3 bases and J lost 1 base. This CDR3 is CASSHTGQQNTEAFF. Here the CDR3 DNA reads TGCGCCAGCAGCCATACGGGACAGCAGAACACTGAAGCTTTCTTT.

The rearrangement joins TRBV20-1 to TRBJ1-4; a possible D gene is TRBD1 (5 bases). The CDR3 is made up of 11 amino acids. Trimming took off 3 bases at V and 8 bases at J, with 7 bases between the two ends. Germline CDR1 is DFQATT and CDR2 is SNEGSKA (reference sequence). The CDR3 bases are TGCAGTGCTAGGGCAGGGGAAAAACTGTTTTTT. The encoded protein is CSARAGEKLFF.

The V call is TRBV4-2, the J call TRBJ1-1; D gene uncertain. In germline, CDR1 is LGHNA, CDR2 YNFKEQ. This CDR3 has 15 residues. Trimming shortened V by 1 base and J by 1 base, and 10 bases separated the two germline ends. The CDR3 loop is CASSQVGPANTEAFF. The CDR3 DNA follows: TGTGCCAGCAGCCAAGTAGGGCCCGCGAACACTGAAGCTTTCTTT.

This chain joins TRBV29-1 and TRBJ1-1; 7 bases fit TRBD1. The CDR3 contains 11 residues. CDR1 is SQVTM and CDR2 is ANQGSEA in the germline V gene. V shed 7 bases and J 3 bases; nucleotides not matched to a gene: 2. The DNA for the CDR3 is TGCAGCGCGGGGACAGACACTGAAGCTTTCTTT. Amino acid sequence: CSAGTDTEAFF.

The CDR3 protein is CASSLGLLAANNEQFF. The CDR3 DNA follows: TGTGCCAGCAGCTTAGGTCTCCTAGCGGCAAACAATGAGCAGTTCTTC. The chain joins TRBV11-2 to TRBJ2-1; 7 bases align to TRBD2. The V gene's germline CDR1 is SGHAT and CDR2 FQNNGV. V gave up 1 base and J gave up 5 bases; unmatched junction bases: 8. The CDR3 totals 16 residues.

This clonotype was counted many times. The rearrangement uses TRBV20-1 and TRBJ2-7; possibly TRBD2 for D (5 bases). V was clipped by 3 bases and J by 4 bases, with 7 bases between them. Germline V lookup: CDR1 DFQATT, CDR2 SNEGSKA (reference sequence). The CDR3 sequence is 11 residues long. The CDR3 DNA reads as TGCAGTGCTAGGAGGGATTACGAGCAGTACTTC. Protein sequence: CSARRDYEQYF.

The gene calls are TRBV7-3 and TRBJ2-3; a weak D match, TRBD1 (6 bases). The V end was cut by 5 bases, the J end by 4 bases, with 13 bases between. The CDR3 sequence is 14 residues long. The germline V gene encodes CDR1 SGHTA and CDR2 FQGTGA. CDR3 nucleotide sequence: TGTGCCAGCAGCCGACAGGACGGGTCAGATACGCAGTATTTT. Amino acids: CASSRQDGSDTQYF.

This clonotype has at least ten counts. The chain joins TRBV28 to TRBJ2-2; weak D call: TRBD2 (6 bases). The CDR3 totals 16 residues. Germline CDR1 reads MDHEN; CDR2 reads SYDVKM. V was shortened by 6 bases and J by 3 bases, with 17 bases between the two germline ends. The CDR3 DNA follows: TGTGCCAGCAGCTTTTCGGGACTTAGGGACACCGGGGAGCTGTTTTTT. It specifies CASSFSGLRDTGELFF.

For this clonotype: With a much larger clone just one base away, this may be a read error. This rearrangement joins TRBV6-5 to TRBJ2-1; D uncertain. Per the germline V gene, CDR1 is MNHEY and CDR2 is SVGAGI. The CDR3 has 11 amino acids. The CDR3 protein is CASSFLNEPFF. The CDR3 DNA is TGTGCCAGCAGTTTTCTCAATGAGCCGTTCTTC.

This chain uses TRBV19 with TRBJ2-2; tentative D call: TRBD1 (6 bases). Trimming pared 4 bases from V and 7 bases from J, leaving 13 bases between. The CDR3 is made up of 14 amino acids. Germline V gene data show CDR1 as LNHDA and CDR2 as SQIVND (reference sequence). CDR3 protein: CASSTRGGIGELFF. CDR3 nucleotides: TGTGCCAGTAGTACCCGAGGGGGAATCGGGGAGCTGTTTTTT.

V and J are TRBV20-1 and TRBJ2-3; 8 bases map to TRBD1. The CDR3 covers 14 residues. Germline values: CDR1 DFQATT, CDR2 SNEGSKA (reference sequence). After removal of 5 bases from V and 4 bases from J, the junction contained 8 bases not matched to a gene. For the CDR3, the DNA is TGCAGTGCTGGCCTGACAGGGGCCCCAGATACGCAGTATTTT. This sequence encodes CSAGLTGAPDTQYF.